These T cell receptor beta chains were read from a single sample in a study of beta chain features in type 1 diabetes. TCRdb's table, derived via immunoSEQ multiplex PCR, lists solely in-frame clones and lacks some. The table lists a few hundred thousand clones, approximately 31% of them singletons. Sequenced material: naive CD4+ T cells from blood. These receptors were collected from a man between 18 and 35 years old in good health. CDR3s include the opening cysteine and the closing phenylalanine or tryptophan. The D gene is left open where the match is weak. Clone size, where shown, is once, few, many, or a class for clones that have expanded.

abundance	len	d_gene	v_gene	j_gene	CDR3nt	CDR3aa
.	13	.	TRBV2	TRBJ2-1	TGTGCCAGCACACTAAGTCTGAACAATGAGCAGTTCTTC	CASTLSLNNEQFF
few	14	.	TRBV7-9	TRBJ2-5	TGTGCCAGCAGCTTACTGACAGGGACTGAGACCCAGTACTTC	CASSLLTGTETQYF
.	17	TRBD1	TRBV6-7	TRBJ2-3	TGTGCCAGCCCCAAGGGGGCCGAGAGCACAAAGGCCGATACGCAGTATTTT	CASPKGAESTKADTQYF
.	13	.	TRBV29-1	TRBJ2-1	TGCAGCGTTGTGTGGTACTCCTACAATGAGCAGTTCTTC	CSVVWYSYNEQFF
few	14	TRBD1	TRBV30	TRBJ2-7	TGTGCCTGGGCCGGGGACAGGGCCCTCTACGAGCAGTACTTC	CAWAGDRALYEQYF
.	14	.	TRBV4-2	TRBJ2-7	TGTGCCAGCAGCCAAGATCGGCTAGATGAAAAGCAGTACTTC	CASSQDRLDEKQYF
.	13	.	TRBV7-3	TRBJ1-1	TGTGCCAGCAGCTTAAGCTGGGGGACTGAAGCTTTCTTT	CASSLSWGTEAFF
.	14	TRBD1	TRBV9	TRBJ1-5	TGTGCCAGCAGCGGGACAGGCCGTAATCAGCCCCAGCATTTT	CASSGTGRNQPQHF
.	14	.	TRBV9	TRBJ2-1	TGTGCCAGCAGCGTTGGGAGCCAACTCAATGAGCAGTTCTTC	CASSVGSQLNEQFF
few	13	.	TRBV9	TRBJ2-5	TGTGCCAGCAGCGTAGGTACCCACGAGACCCAGTACTTC	CASSVGTHETQYF
.	11	TRBD1	TRBV20-1	TRBJ2-1	TGCAGTGCGGACAGGGGGCATGAGCAGTTCTTC	CSADRGHEQFF
.	15	.	TRBV5-6	TRBJ1-1	TGTGCCAGCAGCGAGTTTCGGGGAACGAACACTGAAGCTTTCTTT	CASSEFRGTNTEAFF
few	12	.	TRBV15	TRBJ2-1	TGTGCCACCAGCAGAGACTTTGGTGAGCAGTTCTTC	CATSRDFGEQFF
.	12	TRBD1	TRBV5-1	TRBJ2-7	TGCGCCAGCAGCGAGGGACAGTACGAGCAGTACTTC	CASSEGQYEQYF
few	12	.	TRBV7-9	TRBJ1-1	TGTGCCAGCAGCCTAAGTTGGGGTGAAGCTTTCTTT	CASSLSWGEAFF
.	14	.	TRBV9	TRBJ2-7	TGTGCCAGCACCAGACAGGTTGACTCCTACGAGCAGTACTTC	CASTRQVDSYEQYF
.	15	.	TRBV6-5	TRBJ2-1	TGTGCCAGCAGTTACTCGAGGGGCCTCTACAATGAGCAGTTCTTC	CASSYSRGLYNEQFF
.	15	.	TRBV28	TRBJ2-3	TGTGCCAGCAGTTTATGGCGGGCTAGCACAGATACGCAGTATTTT	CASSLWRASTDTQYF
.	13	.	TRBV30	TRBJ1-5	TGTGCCTGGACCGGACATTCCAATCAGCCCCAGCATTTT	CAWTGHSNQPQHF
.	16	.	TRBV5-4	TRBJ2-6	TGTGCCAGCAGCCCACAGGTTAGCTCTGGGGCCAACGTCCTGACTTTC	CASSPQVSSGANVLTF
few	15	.	TRBV10-3	TRBJ2-7	TGTGCCATCAGTGAGCAACAGGTGATCCCCTACGAGCAGTACTTC	CAISEQQVIPYEQYF
.	13	.	TRBV15	TRBJ2-3	TGTGCCACCAGCAGAGAATATCCGGATACGCAGTATTTT	CATSREYPDTQYF
few	14	TRBD2	TRBV30	TRBJ2-1	TGTGCCTGGAGGCGACTAGCGGGAGACAATGAGCAGTTCTTC	CAWRRLAGDNEQFF
few	16	TRBD2	TRBV7-9	TRBJ2-7	TGTGCCAGCAGCTTAGCAGCAGCGGGAGGCCCCTACGAGCAGTACTTC	CASSLAAAGGPYEQYF
few	16	.	TRBV4-1	TRBJ1-5	TGCGCCAGCAGCCAAGGGACAGACAGAAATAATCAGCCCCAGCATTTT	CASSQGTDRNNQPQHF
.	16	.	TRBV4-2	TRBJ2-7	TGTGCCAGCAGCCAACTCGTCGCTCGGGCGACCTACGAGCAGTACTTC	CASSQLVARATYEQYF
.	19	.	TRBV15	TRBJ2-1	TGTGCCACCAGCAGAGATCCCCGCTTGCTGGGGGGATCCTACAATGAGCAGTTCTTC	CATSRDPRLLGGSYNEQFF
.	13	.	TRBV5-1	TRBJ2-2	TGCGCCAGCAGCCGAGATCCCGCCGGGGAGCTGTTTTTT	CASSRDPAGELFF
once	13	.	TRBV6-5	TRBJ2-7	TGTGCCAGCAGTTATGGCACCAACTACGAGCAGTACTTC	CASSYGTNYEQYF
.	15	.	TRBV21-1	TRBJ1-4	TGTGCCAGCAGCAAGCCCGGGGGGCCGGATGAAAAACTGTTTTTT	CASSKPGGPDEKLFF
.	13	TRBD1	TRBV4-1	TRBJ2-4	TGCGCCAGCAGCCAATACCAGGGGGACATTCAGTACTTC	CASSQYQGDIQYF
.	14	.	TRBV28	TRBJ1-2	TGTGCCAGCAAACCCGGGCAGGCGAACTATGGCTACACCTTC	CASKPGQANYGYTF
.	14	TRBD2	TRBV28	TRBJ2-1	TGTGCCAGCAGTTTGACTAGCGGGAGAAATGAGCAGTTCTTC	CASSLTSGRNEQFF
.	16	.	TRBV7-6	TRBJ1-4	TGTGCCAGCAGCTCCCAAACCTCGCTGACAAGCGAAAAACTGTTTTTT	CASSSQTSLTSEKLFF
few	13	.	TRBV2	TRBJ2-1	TGTGCCAGCAGTGAAGGGAAACTCGTAGAGCAGTTCTTC	CASSEGKLVEQFF
.	14	.	TRBV19	TRBJ2-1	TGTGCCAGTAGTATAGTGGGGCAGAACAATGAGCAGTTCTTC	CASSIVGQNNEQFF
few	14	.	TRBV2	TRBJ2-2	TGTGCCAGCAGTGAAGCAGCGAACACCGGGGAGCTGTTTTTT	CASSEAANTGELFF
.	15	.	TRBV29-1	TRBJ1-2	TGCAGCGCTCTCATCTCACAGGGAATTAACTATGGCTACACCTTC	CSALISQGINYGYTF
.	12	.	TRBV29-1	TRBJ1-3	TGCAGCGTTGCCGAGACTGGAAACACCATATATTTT	CSVAETGNTIYF
.	18	.	TRBV5-6	TRBJ1-2	TGTGCCAGCAGCTTGGCCGGGGGCGGAACGCCTCGTCCCTATGGCTACACCTTC	CASSLAGGGTPRPYGYTF
.	14	TRBD2	TRBV4-2	TRBJ2-5	TGTGCCAGCAGCCGGGGGGAGGGTCAAGAGACCCAGTACTTC	CASSRGEGQETQYF
.	14	.	TRBV9	TRBJ2-7	TGTGCCAGCAGCACCATCGCGGCATCCTACGAGCAGTACTTC	CASSTIAASYEQYF
.	14	.	TRBV29-1	TRBJ2-1	TGCAGCGGCTCAGGGGGAGGGATTTACAATGAGCAGTTCTTC	CSGSGGGIYNEQFF
few	12	TRBD1	TRBV6-5	TRBJ2-1	TGTGCCAGCAGCAGGACAGGGACTGAGCAGTTCTTC	CASSRTGTEQFF
.	14	.	TRBV9	TRBJ2-7	TGTGCCAGCAGCGTAGGTTTCGACCCCTACGAGCAGTACTTC	CASSVGFDPYEQYF
.	15	.	TRBV7-9	TRBJ2-5	TGTGCCAGCAGCCCAGGGGGACTAGTGTACGAGACCCAGTACTTC	CASSPGGLVYETQYF
.	15	.	TRBV9	TRBJ2-3	TGTGCCAGCAGCGTTCTAGACCAGAACACAGATACGCAGTATTTT	CASSVLDQNTDTQYF
.	14	.	TRBV7-2	TRBJ1-5	TGTGCCAGCGAGGTAGGGGGAGGCAATCAGCCCCAGCATTTT	CASEVGGGNQPQHF
.	17	.	TRBV30	TRBJ1-5	TGTGCCTGGAGTGTACGGCTCCCCGGAGAGGGCAATCAGCCCCAGCATTTT	CAWSVRLPGEGNQPQHF
.	10	.	TRBV5-1	TRBJ2-1	TGCGCCAGCTTGGAACTTGACATCCTCTTC	CASLELDILF
.	16	.	TRBV29-1	TRBJ2-1	TGCAGCGTTGAAGATTTCGGAGGGCGCTCCTACAATGAGCAGTTCTTC	CSVEDFGGRSYNEQFF
.	16	TRBD1	TRBV4-2	TRBJ2-1	TGTGCCAGCAGCCAAGATCGGACAGGGGCCGGGAATGAGCAGTTCTTC	CASSQDRTGAGNEQFF
.	13	TRBD2	TRBV30	TRBJ2-1	TGTGCCTGGAGACTAGCGGGGGGCAATGAGCAGTTCTTC	CAWRLAGGNEQFF
few	17	.	TRBV7-2	TRBJ2-6	TGTGCCAGCAGCTTAGGACTGACAATTACTGGGGCCAACGTCCTGACTTTC	CASSLGLTITGANVLTF